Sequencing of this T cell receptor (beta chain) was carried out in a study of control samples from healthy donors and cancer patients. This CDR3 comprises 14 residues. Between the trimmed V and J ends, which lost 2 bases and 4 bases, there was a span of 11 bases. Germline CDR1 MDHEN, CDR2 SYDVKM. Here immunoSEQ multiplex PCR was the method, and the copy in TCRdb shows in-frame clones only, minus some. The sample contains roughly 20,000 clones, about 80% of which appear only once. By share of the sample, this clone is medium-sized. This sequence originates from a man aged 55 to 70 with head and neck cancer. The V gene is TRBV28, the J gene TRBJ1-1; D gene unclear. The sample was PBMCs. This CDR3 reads CASSLNSGGTEAFF. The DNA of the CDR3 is TGTGCCAGCAGTTTAAATTCAGGCGGCACTGAAGCTTTCTTT.